The 8 T cell receptor beta chains below come from one sample, sequenced in a study of PD-1 blockade in classical Hodgkin lymphoma. TCRdb keeps only in-frame clones here, not all; method: immunoSEQ multiplex PCR. The profile shows 90,000 to 140,000 clones, more than 70% of them singletons. The sample's time point: cycle 4 day 1 (C4D1), after less than seven weeks of nivolumab. In every patient, relapse followed autologous stem cell transplantation, while exposure to brentuximab vedotin differed. Source: peripheral blood mononuclear cells (PBMCs), taken before the fourth cycle of nivolumab. The receptors stem from a human donor with classical Hodgkin lymphoma.

V is TRBV4-3 and J is TRBJ1-2, with D unresolved. The germline CDR1 and CDR2 sequences are LGHNA and YSLEER. The CDR3 loop spans 14 amino acids. The ends were cut back, 1 base at V and 4 bases at J, with 10 bases in the middle. The CDR3 sequence is CASSQGSRAYGYTF. CDR3 nucleotide sequence: TGCGCCAGCAGCCAAGGTTCGCGGGCCTATGGCTACACCTTC.

This clone occurred once. V gene TRBV6-1 combines with J gene TRBJ1-5; TRBD1 matches 9 bases. Losses at the gene ends were 6 bases for V and 6 bases for J; bases not matched to a gene: 3. Germline V CDR1 and CDR2: MNHNS, SASEGT. The CDR3 has 13 amino acids. The CDR3 coding sequence is TGTGCCAGCAGGACAGGGGGTCCTCAGCCCCAGCATTTT. This gives the protein CASRTGGPQPQHF.

The V and J genes are TRBV2 and TRBJ1-5, with no clear D. The germline V gene has CDR1 SNHLY and CDR2 FYNNEI. The V and J ends lost 8 bases and 0 bases respectively, with 14 bases between them. The CDR3 sequence is 15 residues long. The CDR3 spells CASWESIYSNQPQHF. In DNA form, the CDR3 reads TGTGCCAGCTGGGAATCGATTTATAGCAATCAGCCCCAGCATTTT.

Only one count was recorded for this clone. The chain uses TRBV20-1 and TRBJ1-1; D not resolved. Germline lookup yields CDR1 DFQATT and CDR2 SNEGSKA (reference sequence). Deletions cut 5 bases from V and 11 bases from J, with 12 bases between. This CDR3 contains 10 residues. The CDR3 region has the DNA TGCAGTGCTGCGGACCGGTGGGCTTTCTTT. It translates to CSAADRWAFF.

The rearrangement joins TRBV5-4 to TRBJ2-7; either TRBD1 or TRBD2 may fit D (6 bases each). The germline V gene has CDR1 SGHNT and CDR2 YYREEE (reference sequence). V dropped 4 bases and J dropped 4 bases, with 21 bases sitting between them. This CDR3 is built from 16 residues. CDR3 loop: CASSQDGGRDGYEQYF. In DNA, the CDR3 is TGTGCCAGCAGCCAGGACGGGGGCCGGGACGGTTACGAGCAGTACTTC. Full variable domain (rest looked up from reference TRBV5-4 and TRBJ2-7): ETGVTQSPTHLIKTRGQQVTLRCSSQSGHNTVSWYQQALGQGPQFIFQYYREEENGRGNFPPRFSGLQFPNYSSELNVNALELDDSALYLCASSQDGGRDGYEQYFGPGTRLTVT.

This chain links TRBV6-1 with TRBJ1-3; no reliable D call. This CDR3 is 15 amino acids long. The V gene lost 10 bases and the J gene lost 0 bases, with 16 bases spanning the gap. Germline assignment: CDR1 MNHNS and CDR2 SASEGT. CDR3 sequence: CATYLRRDSGNTIYF. CDR3 DNA sequence: TGTGCCACCTATCTCCGGCGGGACTCTGGAAACACCATATATTTT.

The V call is TRBV4-1, the J call TRBJ2-3; D might be TRBD1 (5 bases). Germline assignment: CDR1 MGHRA and CDR2 YSYEKL. The CDR3 is 16 residues long. V was clipped by 3 bases and J by 5 bases, with 18 bases between them. The DNA of the CDR3 is TGCGCCAGCAGCCATTCACAGGCGGTGTCAGAAGATACGCAGTATTTT. Amino acids: CASSHSQAVSEDTQYF.

CDR3 region: CASSLLGFGYEQYF. The CDR3 region has the DNA TGTGCCAGCAGCTTGCTGGGTTTCGGCTACGAGCAGTACTTC. The rearrangement links TRBV5-8 to TRBJ2-7; D not certain. Germline V gene sequence: CDR1 SGHTS, CDR2 YDEGEE. The CDR3 consists of 14 residues. With 1 base removed from V and 3 bases from J, the gap between germline ends came to 11 bases.